What follows describes a single TCR beta chain. As yet, its antigen is unknown. Investigators reverse transcribed all isolated RNA, so they sequenced expressed TCRB transcripts. The method was immunoSEQ multiplex PCR; TCRdb's version includes in-frame clones alone and lacks a portion of them. There are about 260,000 clones in the sample; about 20% occur only once, and 0.028% lies in the top ten. This entry belongs to a study of beta chain features in type 1 diabetes. The overall study: Healthy donors and patients had similar age, gender and cell yields.

Over 95% purity was reached by all sorted populations. Germline V gene sequence: CDR1 GTSNPN, CDR2 SVGIG (reference sequence). Deletions cut 1 base from V and 7 bases from J, with 7 bases between. The CDR3 extends over 11 amino acids. Study-level results: TCRB CDR3s were moderately but significantly shorter in Type 1 diabetes patients in all four CD4+ subsets.

The sample was naive CD4+ T cells from blood. The rearrangement joins TRBV30 to TRBJ1-1, with unresolved D. This clonotype was sampled from a woman between 35 and 50 years old with type 1 diabetes. The CDR3 here is CAWSDQNEAFF. For the CDR3, the DNA is TGTGCCTGGAGTGATCAAAATGAAGCTTTCTTT. Based on the CDR3 plus reference TRBV30 and TRBJ1-1, the full variable domain is SQTIHQWPATLVQPVGSPLSLECTVEGTSNPNLYWYRQAAGRGLQLLFYSVGIGQISSEVPQNLSASRPQDRQFILSSKKLLLSDSGFYLCAWSDQNEAFFGQGTRLTVV.